A single sample is the source of the 21 T cell receptor beta chains below, sequenced in a study of cytomegalovirus exposure and HLA in healthy donors. 60 Vbeta and 13 Jbeta primers were used in PCR. The assay was immunoSEQ multiplex PCR, and TCRdb's table has in-frame clones only and misses some. The table has 150,000 to 200,000 clones, approximately 88% seen once. Sequencing was carried out using PBMCs. All receptors come from a woman aged 18-29 years in good health and CMV-seronegative.

This clone appeared once. The chain is built from TRBV11-3 and TRBJ1-5; perhaps TRBD1 as D (5 bases). V gave up 5 bases and J gave up 1 base, with 9 bases separating them. Germline V gene data show CDR1 as SGHNT and CDR2 as YENEEA. CDR3 length: 14 residues. CDR3 bases: TGTGCCAGCAGCCCCGCAGGGAGCAATCAGCCCCAGCATTTT. Translation gives CASSPAGSNQPQHF.

This clone was counted a single time. The V gene is TRBV6-1, the J gene TRBJ1-4; D gene ambiguous. In germline, CDR1 is MNHNS, CDR2 SASEGT. Deletions cut 2 bases from V and 8 bases from J, with 12 bases between. This CDR3 has 14 residues. CDR3 region: CASSERGIREKLFF. CDR3 DNA: TGTGCCAGCAGTGAACGGGGAATACGCGAAAAACTGTTTTTT.

This clone was seen once. The chain employs TRBV5-5 and TRBJ2-5, with D possibly matching TRBD1 (6 bases). CDR3 length: 14 amino acids. From germline, CDR1 is SGHKS and CDR2 YYEKEE (reference sequence). Trimming left V 0 bases short and J 3 bases short, with 9 bases between. The CDR3 region has the DNA TGTGCCAGCAGCTTGGGGGGACAAAAAGAGACCCAGTACTTC. This translates into CASSLGGQKETQYF.

J is TRBJ1-2 and V is TRBV27; 7 nucleotides line up with TRBD1. CDR1 is MNHEY and CDR2 is SMNVEV in the germline V gene (reference sequence). The V segment lost 8 bases and the J segment 6 bases; nucleotides outside the gene matches: 9. The CDR3 has 13 amino acids. The CDR3 spells CASGLDRLDGYTF. CDR3 DNA sequence: TGTGCCAGCGGGTTGGACAGGCTGGATGGCTACACCTTC.

This rearrangement joins TRBV30 to TRBJ2-1; D perhaps matches TRBD2 (7 bases). V was clipped by 7 bases and J by 4 bases, with 17 bases between them. This CDR3 is 14 amino acids long. The germline gives CDR1 GTSNPN, CDR2 SVGIG (reference sequence). In nucleotides, the CDR3 is TGTGCCTTCCACTCGGGGGGCCGATACAATGAGCAGTTCTTC. This gives the protein CAFHSGGRYNEQFF.

CDR3 nucleotide sequence: TGTGCCAGCAGCTTAGCGACGGAGTACGAGCAGTACTTC. This translates into CASSLATEYEQYF. V gene TRBV7-8 combines with J gene TRBJ2-7; D gene unclear. The length of the CDR3 is 13 residues. Germline CDR1 SGHVS, CDR2 FQNEAQ. The ends were cut back, 0 bases at V and 4 bases at J, with 7 bases in the middle.

This sequence joins TRBV5-1 and TRBJ1-2; 7 positions match TRBD1. CDR1 SGHRS and CDR2 YFSETQ come from the germline V gene. The trim removed 0 bases at V and 6 bases at J, leaving 14 bases unmatched. This CDR3 contains 17 residues. The CDR3, as DNA: TGCGCCAGCAGCTTGGCCGACGGAGGGGGCGTGGTAAATGGCTACACCTTC. Translation: CASSLADGGGVVNGYTF.

V gene TRBV10-1 combines with J gene TRBJ2-7; TRBD1 matches at 7 bases. The junction had 2 bases not matched to a gene; V was cut back by 1 base and J by 2 bases. CDR3 size: 14 residues. Germline loops: CDR1 WNHNN, CDR2 SYGVQD (reference sequence). CDR3 protein: CASSEYRGPYEQYF. In nucleotides, the CDR3 is TGCGCCAGCAGTGAGTACAGGGGACCCTACGAGCAGTACTTC.

V gene TRBV6-5 combines with J gene TRBJ1-2; a possible D gene is TRBD1 (5 bases). CDR3 size: 12 residues. Germline V gene lookup returns CDR1 MNHEY and CDR2 SVGAGI. V dropped 0 bases and J dropped 8 bases, with 7 bases sitting between them. Written as DNA, the CDR3 is TGTGCCAGCAGTTACTCAGGGGTGGGCTACACCTTC. This codes for CASSYSGVGYTF.

V and J are TRBV11-2 and TRBJ2-4; 10 nucleotides agree with TRBD1. From germline, CDR1 is SGHAT and CDR2 FQNNGV. This CDR3 spans 17 amino acids. V was pared by 0 bases and J by 6 bases, with 8 bases of the junction left unmatched. The CDR3 is CASSLDAGQGRINIQYF. Here the CDR3 DNA reads TGTGCCAGCAGCTTAGATGCGGGACAGGGGAGGATAAACATTCAGTACTTC. Combining the CDR3 with reference TRBV11-2 and TRBJ2-4 gives the whole variable domain EAGVAQSPRYKIIEKRQSVAFWCNPISGHATLYWYQQILGQGPKLLIQFQNNGVVDDSQLPKDRFSAERLKGVDSTLKIQPAKLEDSAVYLCASSLDAGQGRINIQYFGAGTRLSVL.

V and J are TRBV29-1 and TRBJ2-1, with 7 nucleotides matching TRBD2. V lost 7 bases and J lost 4; bases outside the gene matches: 7. The CDR3 consists of 13 residues. CDR1 is SQVTM and CDR2 is ANQGSEA in the germline V gene. Here the CDR3 reads CSARAGVYNEQFF. For the CDR3, the DNA is TGCAGCGCCAGGGCGGGGGTTTACAATGAGCAGTTCTTC.

Concerning this clone itself: Germline is not matched at one junction end, which may reflect a read error. The chain has TRBV6-6 and TRBJ2-4; 8 bases line up with TRBD1. This CDR3 spans 15 amino acids. CDR1 and CDR2 (germline): MNHNY, SVGAGI (reference sequence). CDR3 residues: CASSYDQGAKNSQYF. CDR3 DNA: TGTGCCAGCAGTTACGACCAGGGGGCCAAAAACAGTCAGTACTTC.

This clone turned up a few times. DNA of the CDR3: TGTGCCAGCTCACTTAGAAAGGGGAAAGAGACCCAGTACTTC. Its translation: CASSLRKGKETQYF. V is TRBV18 and J is TRBJ2-5; tentative D call: TRBD1 (5 bases). V was clipped by 4 bases and J by 3 bases, with 12 bases between them. CDR3 size: 14 residues. Germline CDR1 KGHSH, CDR2 LQKENI.

The V and J genes are TRBV30 and TRBJ2-7, with 7 bases aligning to TRBD2. V shed 2 bases, J shed 3 bases, and the junction held 10 bases outside the gene matches. Germline assignment: CDR1 GTSNPN and CDR2 SVGIG (reference sequence). The CDR3 contains 15 residues. The CDR3 coding sequence is TGTGCCTGGAGTAGGCTAGCGGATTACAACTACGAGCAGTACTTC. Encoded protein: CAWSRLADYNYEQYF.

The CDR3 DNA is TGCAGCGTTGGTAGGGGGAACACTGAAGCTTTCTTT. This encodes CSVGRGNTEAFF. V is TRBV29-1 and J is TRBJ1-1, with a weak D call TRBD1 (5 bases). V lost 4 bases and J 1 base, leaving 7 bases between the germline ends. Germline CDR1 and CDR2: SQVTM and ANQGSEA. The CDR3 length is 12 residues.

This chain uses TRBV18 with TRBJ1-5, with D uncertain. Germline CDR1 KGHSH, CDR2 LQKENI. Deletions cut 3 bases from V and 1 base from J, with 22 bases between. The CDR3 runs to 19 residues. CDR3 in amino acids: CASSPGIGGGSLSNQPQHF. CDR3 in DNA: TGTGCCAGCTCACCCGGCATAGGCGGCGGATCTTTGAGCAATCAGCCCCAGCATTTT.

The V and J genes are TRBV19 and TRBJ1-6; maybe TRBD1 (5 bases). This CDR3 region has 14 residues. V gave up 6 bases and J gave up 2 bases, with 8 bases separating them. Looked up from germline, CDR1 is LNHDA and CDR2 is SQIVND (reference sequence). CDR3 loop: CASSQGPYNSPLHF. In DNA form, the CDR3 reads TGTGCCAGTAGCCAGGGCCCCTATAATTCACCCCTCCACTTT.

This clone was found a few times. The genes are TRBV5-6 and TRBJ2-2; maybe TRBD2 (6 bases). CDR3 length: 15 amino acids. V was trimmed by 2 bases and J by 5 bases, leaving 13 bases between them. Germline V gives CDR1 SGHDT, CDR2 YYEEEE. The CDR3 protein is CASSFGGARTGELFF. The CDR3 DNA follows: TGTGCCAGCAGCTTCGGAGGGGCAAGGACCGGGGAGCTGTTTTTT. The full variable domain, with the rest looked up from reference TRBV5-6 and TRBJ2-2, is DAGVTQSPTHLIKTRGQQVTLRCSPKSGHDTVSWYQQALGQGPQFIFQYYEEEERQRGNFPDRFSGHQFPNYSSELNVNALLLGDSALYLCASSFGGARTGELFFGEGSRLTVL.

This rearrangement joins TRBV18 to TRBJ1-1; weak D call: TRBD1 (6 bases). The CDR3 runs 13 residues. The V and J ends lost 5 bases and 2 bases respectively, with 9 bases between them. Germline V lookup: CDR1 KGHSH, CDR2 LQKENI. In DNA, the CDR3 is TGTGCCAGCTCAGAGGGGGTCAACACTGAAGCTTTCTTT. Its protein product is CASSEGVNTEAFF.

The chain combines TRBV6-5 with TRBJ1-4, with unresolved D. This CDR3 has 13 residues. Germline V CDR1 and CDR2: MNHEY, SVGAGI. Deletions cut 0 bases from V and 7 bases from J, with 6 bases between. The CDR3 nucleotides read TGTGCCAGCAGTTACTCGACGGGTGAAAAACTGTTTTTT. Residues: CASSYSTGEKLFF.

This clone appeared a single time. This chain joins TRBV10-1 and TRBJ2-7; TRBD1 matches 11 bases. V shed 2 bases and J 3 bases; nucleotides not matched to a gene: 3. This CDR3 contains 15 residues. Germline assignment: CDR1 WNHNN and CDR2 SYGVQD (reference sequence). CDR3 DNA sequence: TGCGCCAGCAGTGAGAGTGGGACAGGGGGCTACGAGCAGTACTTC. Translation: CASSESGTGGYEQYF.